The sequence of this T cell receptor beta chain was determined in a study of graft-versus-host responses after intestinal transplantation. A word on this clone: Its target is not known.

Germline trimming cut 3 bases from V and 4 bases from J; bases unmatched to any gene: 6. This CDR3 has 15 amino acids. Germline CDR1 reads MNHNS; CDR2 reads SASEGT. Assay used: immunoSEQ multiplex PCR; TCRdb lists only in-frame clones, some missing. Among about 110,000 clones listed, about 93% were seen once. The V call is TRBV6-1, the J call TRBJ1-1, with 9 bases that match TRBD1. This TCR came from a human donor who received an intestinal transplant. The sequenced sample was unstimulated CD8+ T cells sorted from spleen or lymph node cells, obtained before intestinal transplant. CDR3: CASSEGTGFGTEAFF. The CDR3, as DNA: TGTGCCAGCAGTGAGGGGACAGGGTTCGGCACTGAAGCTTTCTTT.